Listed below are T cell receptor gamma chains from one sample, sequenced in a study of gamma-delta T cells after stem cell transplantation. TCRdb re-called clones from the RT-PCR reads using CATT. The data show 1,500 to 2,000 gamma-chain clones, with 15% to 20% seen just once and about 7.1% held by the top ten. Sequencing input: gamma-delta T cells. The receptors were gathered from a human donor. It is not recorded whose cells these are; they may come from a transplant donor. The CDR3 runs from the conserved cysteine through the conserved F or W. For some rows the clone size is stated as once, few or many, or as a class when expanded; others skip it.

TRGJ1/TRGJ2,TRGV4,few,CATWAYKKLF,TGTGCCACCTGGGCCTATAAGAAACTCTTT
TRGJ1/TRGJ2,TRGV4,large,CATWDTHYYKKLF,TGTGCCACCTGGGATACCCATTATTATAAGAAACTCTTT
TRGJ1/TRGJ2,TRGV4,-,CAFGYRDKKLF,TGTGCCTTCGGTTATCGTGACAAGAAACTCTTT
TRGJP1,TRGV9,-,CALCWFKIF,TGTGCCTTGTGTTGGTTCAAGATATTT
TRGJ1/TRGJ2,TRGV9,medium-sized,CALWEVNYKKLF,TGTGCCTTGTGGGAGGTGAACTATAAGAAACTCTTT
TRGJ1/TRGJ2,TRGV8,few,CATWDSVGYKKLF,TGTGCCACCTGGGATTCCGTTGGCTATAAGAAACTCTTT
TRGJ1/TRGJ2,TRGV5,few,CATWDIPWYYKKLF,TGTGCCACCTGGGACATCCCCTGGTATTATAAGAAACTCTTC
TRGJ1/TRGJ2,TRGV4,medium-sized,CATWDAPWVF,TGTGCCACCTGGGATGCTCCTTGGGTCTTT
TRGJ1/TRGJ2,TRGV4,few,CATWDRDTYYKKLF,TGTGCCACCTGGGATCGAGATACTTATTATAAGAAACTCTTT
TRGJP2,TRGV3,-,CATWDKNSSDWIKTF,TGTGCCACCTGGGACAAAAATAGTAGTGATTGGATCAAGACGTTC
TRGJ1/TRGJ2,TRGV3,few,CATWERGKLF,TGTGCCACCTGGGAGCGCGGGAAACTCTTT
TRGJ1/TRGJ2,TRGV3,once,CATWDRSYDKKLF,TGTGCCACCTGGGACAGAAGCTATGATAAGAAACTCTTT
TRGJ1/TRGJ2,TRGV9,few,CALWEVHPNYYKKLF,TGTGCCTTGTGGGAGGTGCACCCGAATTATTATAAGAAACTCTTT
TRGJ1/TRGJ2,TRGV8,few,CATWDPRHYKKLF,TGTGCCACCTGGGATCCGAGGCATTATAAGAAACTCTTT
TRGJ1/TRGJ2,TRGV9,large,CALWPNYYKKLF,TGTGCCTTGTGGCCTAATTATTATAAGAAACTCTTT
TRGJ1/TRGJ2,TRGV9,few,CALWEVFDYKKLF,TGTGCCTTGTGGGAGGTCTTTGATTATAAGAAACTCTTT
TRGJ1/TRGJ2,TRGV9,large,CALWEVHEKRNYYKKLF,TGTGCCTTGTGGGAGGTGCACGAGAAGAGGAATTATTATAAGAAACTCTTT
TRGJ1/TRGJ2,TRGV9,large,CALWEEYYYKKLF,TGTGCCTTGTGGGAGGAATATTATTATAAGAAACTCTTT
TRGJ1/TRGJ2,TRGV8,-,CATWDPIGKKLF,TGTGCCACCTGGGATCCAATTGGGAAGAAACTCTTT
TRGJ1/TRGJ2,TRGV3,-,CATWAPPHKKLF,TGTGCCACCTGGGCCCCCCCGCATAAGAAACTCTTT
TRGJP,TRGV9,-,CALWEVQELGKKIKVF,TGTGCCTTGTGGGAGGTCCAGGAGTTGGGCAAAAAAATCAAGGTATTT
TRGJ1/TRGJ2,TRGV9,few,CALWEPFGGARYKKLF,TGTGCCTTGTGGGAGCCTTTCGGGGGCGCGCGATATAAGAAACTCTTT
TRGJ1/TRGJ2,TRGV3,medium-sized,CATWDPNYYKKLF,TGTGCCACCTGGGACCCTAATTATTATAAGAAACTCTTT
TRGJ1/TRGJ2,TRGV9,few,CALWDDYKKLF,TGTGCCTTGTGGGACGATTATAAGAAACTCTTT
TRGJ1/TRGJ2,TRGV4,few,CATWDGGDYKKLF,TGTGCCACCTGGGATGGGGGGGATTATAAGAAACTCTTT
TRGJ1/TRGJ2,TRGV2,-,CATWDGRDYKKLF,TGTGCCACCTGGGACGGGCGAGATTATAAGAAACTCTTT
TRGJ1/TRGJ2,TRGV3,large,CATWERYKKLF,TGTGCCACCTGGGAACGTTATAAGAAACTCTTT
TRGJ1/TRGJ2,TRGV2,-,CATWDSRYKKLF,TGTGCCACCTGGGACAGTAGATATAAGAAACTCTTT
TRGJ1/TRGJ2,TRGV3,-,CATWDRNYKKLF,TGTGCCACCTGGGACAGGAACTATAAGAAACTCTTT
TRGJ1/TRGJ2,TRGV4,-,CTTWDGRQSNYYKKLF,TGTACCACCTGGGATGGGCGGCAATCGAATTATTATAAGAAACTCTTT
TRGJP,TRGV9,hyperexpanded,CALWEVQELGKKIKVF,TGTGCCTTGTGGGAGGTGCAAGAGTTGGGCAAAAAAATCAAGGTATTT
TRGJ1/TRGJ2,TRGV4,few,CATGVRGALNYYKKLF,TGTGCCACGGGAGTTAGGGGGGCCCTGAATTATTATAAGAAACTCTTT
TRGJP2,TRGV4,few,CATWDPGWIKTF,TGTGCCACCTGGGATCCGGGTTGGATCAAGACGTTT
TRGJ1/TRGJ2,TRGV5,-,CATWDRRGDEKLF,TGTGCCACCTGGGACAGGCGTGGGGATGAGAAACTCTTT
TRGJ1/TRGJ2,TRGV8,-,CATWDSYYKKLF,TGCGCCACCTGGGATAGTTATTATAAGAAACTCTTT
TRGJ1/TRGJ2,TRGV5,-,CATRDYYKKLF,TGTGCCACCCGAGATTATTATAAGAAACTCTTT